The 27 T cell receptor beta chains below come from one sample, sequenced in a study of T cells in Graves' hyperthyroidism and ophthalmopathy. Amplification of TCR beta CDR3 regions was performed using RNA transcripts as template. When the TCR CDR3 underwent first-round RT-PCR, the HTBI primer set was used. Each CDR3 protein is one row after TCRdb ran MiXCR on the multiplex PCR reads. Of 600,000 to 800,000 distinct CDR3 sequences in the sample, about a third are singletons; the top ten hold around 31%. The sequenced sample was blood. These receptor sequences come from a woman aged 40 to 50 with Graves' hyperthyroidism.

This clonotype was seen a handful of times. A junction end diverges from the germline sequence, so it may reflect a read error. The V call is TRBV7-8, the J call TRBJ2-7, with a tentative D call TRBD2 (5 bases). The CDR3 runs 14 residues. Germline lookup yields CDR1 SGHVS and CDR2 FQNEAQ. Written as DNA, the CDR3 is TGTGCCAGCAGCTTGGACGGGGTTTACCACGAGCAGTACTTT. Translating gives CASSLDGVYHEQYF. The full variable domain, with the rest looked up from reference TRBV7-8 and TRBJ2-7, is GAGVSQSPRYKVAKRGQDVALRCDPISGHVSLFWYQQALGQGPEFLTYFQNEAQLDKSGLPSDRFFAERPEGSVSTLKIQRTQQEDSAVYLCASSLDGVYHEQYFGPGTRLTVT.

This clonotype was detected a few times. V gene TRBV29-1 combines with J gene TRBJ2-7; no clear D gene. The V gene lost 1 base and the J gene lost 2 bases, with 9 bases spanning the gap. CDR1 and CDR2 (germline): SQVTM, ANQGSEA. This CDR3 is 13 amino acids long. CDR3 amino acids: CSVEVSGPYEQYF. The CDR3 region has the DNA TGCAGCGTTGAAGTTTCTGGCCCCTACGAGCAGTACTTC.

This clonotype was observed a few times. The chain couples TRBV12-3 or TRBV12-4 to TRBJ1-5; the D gene is possibly TRBD1 (6 bases). This CDR3 region has 16 residues. V was trimmed by 3 bases and J by 2 bases, leaving 14 bases between them. Written as DNA, the CDR3 is TGTGCCAGCAGTTTTGGGGTAGCAGGGGGCAATCAGCCCCAGCATTTT. The encoded protein is CASSFGVAGGNQPQHF.

In its sample, this clonotype was seen a few times. The chain has TRBV20-1 and TRBJ1-1, with D possibly being TRBD1 (6 bases). V was shortened by 3 bases and J by 1 base, with 12 bases between the two germline ends. Germline V gives CDR1 DFQATT, CDR2 SNEGSKA (reference sequence). The CDR3 is 14 amino acids. The CDR3 spells CSASPGHQNTEAFF. The DNA of the CDR3 is TGCAGTGCTAGTCCGGGACACCAGAACACTGAAGCTTTCTTT.

This clonotype was counted ten times or more. This chain connects TRBV2 to TRBJ1-1, with 8 nucleotides matching TRBD1. The germline CDR1 and CDR2 sequences are SNHLY and FYNNEI. The CDR3 length is 14 residues. The V gene end was trimmed by 6 bases and the J gene end by 4 bases; junction bases not matched to a gene: 7. CDR3 amino acids: CASRADRGGTEAFF. CDR3 bases: TGTGCCAGCAGGGCAGACAGGGGAGGCACTGAAGCTTTCTTT.

In its sample, this clonotype was seen a few times. V is TRBV10-2 and J is TRBJ1-1; perhaps TRBD1 as D (6 bases). Trimming took off 2 bases at V and 10 bases at J, with 14 bases between the two ends. CDR1 is WSHSY, CDR2 SAAADI, per germline. This CDR3 has 13 amino acids. The CDR3 region has the DNA TGCGCCAGCAGTGAGAGGGGGGACGGTCGAGCTTTCTTT. Residues: CASSERGDGRAFF.

The chain combines TRBV6-2 or TRBV6-3 with TRBJ2-7; D gene uncertain. The length of the CDR3 is 13 residues. V was cut by 3 bases and J by 2 bases, with 8 bases left in between. In germline, CDR1 is MNHEY, CDR2 SVGEGT. The CDR3 spells CASSYISPYEQYF. For the CDR3, the DNA is TGTGCCAGCAGTTATATAAGTCCCTACGAGCAGTACTTC.

In this sample, this clonotype turned up a few times. The J gene is TRBJ2-7, the V gene TRBV24-1; tentatively, D is TRBD1 or TRBD2 (5 bases each). Germline lookup yields CDR1 KGHDR and CDR2 SFDVKD. V was trimmed by 0 bases and J by 0 bases, leaving 11 bases between them. The CDR3 covers 16 residues. The CDR3 here is CATSDLSGTVSYEQYF. In DNA form, the CDR3 reads TGTGCCACCAGTGATTTGTCAGGGACGGTCTCCTACGAGCAGTACTTC.

This clonotype was seen more than once but under ten times. The chain carries TRBV7-8 and TRBJ2-2, with D possibly matching TRBD2 (6 bases). Trimming left V 2 bases short and J 3 bases short, with 13 bases between. The CDR3 extends over 16 amino acids. Looked up from germline, CDR1 is SGHVS and CDR2 is FQNEAQ. The CDR3 protein is CASSLSGRGYTGELFF. CDR3 bases: TGTGCCAGCAGCTTAAGTGGGCGGGGTTACACCGGGGAGCTGTTTTTT.

There are many counts of this clonotype. This sequence joins TRBV10-1 and TRBJ2-2; D tentatively reads TRBD1 or TRBD2 (5 bases each). Trimming removed 8 bases from V and 0 bases from J, with 16 bases in between. This CDR3 has 16 amino acids. The V gene's germline CDR1 is WNHNN and CDR2 SYGVQD (reference sequence). Here the CDR3 reads CASSSFGAPNTGELFF. In DNA, the CDR3 is TGCGCCAGCTCCAGCTTCGGGGCTCCGAACACCGGGGAGCTGTTTTTT.

This sequence joins TRBV20-1 and TRBJ2-1; D is undetermined. Trimming shortened V by 3 bases and J by 4 bases, and 13 bases separated the two germline ends. CDR3 length: 14 amino acids. CDR1 is DFQATT and CDR2 is SNEGSKA in the germline V gene (reference sequence). CDR3 nucleotide sequence: TGCAGTGCTAGGAGCAGTGGCCCTTACAATGAGCAGTTCTTC. Translated: CSARSSGPYNEQFF.

This clonotype was counted at least ten times. The CDR3 spells CASTDAYGYTF. The CDR3, as DNA: TGCGCCAGCACCGACGCCTATGGCTACACCTTC. The chain has TRBV10-2 and TRBJ1-2, with unresolved D. The V gene's germline CDR1 is WSHSY and CDR2 SAAADI. The ends were cut back, 7 bases at V and 4 bases at J, with 7 bases in the middle. This CDR3 has 11 residues.

This clonotype was seen many times. The chain is built from TRBV20-1 and TRBJ2-7; 7 bases agree with TRBD1. The V gene's germline CDR1 is DFQATT and CDR2 SNEGSKA (reference sequence). Trimming removed 0 bases from V and 4 bases from J; junction bases left unmatched: 6. The CDR3 has 14 amino acids. The CDR3 sequence is CSARDGRGRYEQYF. For the CDR3, the DNA is TGCAGTGCTAGAGACGGTAGGGGGCGGTACGAGCAGTACTTC.

The table lists this clonotype with many counts. An end of the junction does not agree with germline; a read error may underlie this. This chain joins TRBV10-3 and TRBJ1-2; D is undetermined. The CDR3 runs 12 residues. The germline CDR1 and CDR2 sequences are ENHRY and SYGVKD. The chain's CDR3 is CAISGSHSPSNF. The CDR3 bases are TGTGCCATCAGCGGATCTCACTCACCCTCTAACTTC.

This clonotype has just a few counts. The CDR3 bases are TGTGCCAGTAGTATAGGCAGGTCTGGGGCCAACGTCCTGACTTTC. Protein product: CASSIGRSGANVLTF. The gene calls are TRBV19 and TRBJ2-6, with D unresolved. The V end was cut by 1 base, the J end by 1 base, with 5 bases between. CDR1 and CDR2 (germline): LNHDA, SQIVND (reference sequence). This CDR3 region has 15 residues.

The rearrangement uses TRBV7-2 and TRBJ2-3, with no clear D. V lost 0 bases and J 5 bases, leaving 12 bases between the germline ends. The germline gives CDR1 SGHTA, CDR2 FQGNSA. CDR3 length equals 15 residues. Here the CDR3 DNA reads TGTGCCAGCAGCTTAGCGGCGCGAGAGATAGATACGCAGTATTTT. Amino acids: CASSLAAREIDTQYF. Full variable domain (rest looked up from reference TRBV7-2 and TRBJ2-3): GAGVSQSPSNKVTEKGKDVELRCDPISGHTALYWYRQSLGQGLEFLIYFQGNSAPDKSGLPSDRFSAERTGGSVSTLTIQRTQQEDSAVYLCASSLAAREIDTQYFGPGTRLTVL.

This clonotype was seen at least ten times. The chain combines TRBV9 with TRBJ1-6; D possibly corresponds to TRBD1 (5 bases). The ends were cut back, 4 bases at V and 14 bases at J, with 16 bases in the middle. There are 13 residues in the CDR3. Germline CDR1 is SGDLS and CDR2 is YYNGEE. The CDR3 DNA sequence: TGTGCCAGCAGCCAAACTGGGACGTGGGCCCTCCACTTT. Translated: CASSQTGTWALHF. The full variable domain, rest sourced from reference TRBV9 and TRBJ1-6, is DSGVTQTPKHLITATGQRVTLRCSPRSGDLSVYWYQQSLDQGLQFLIQYYNGEERAKGNILERFSAQQFPDLHSELNLSSLELGDSALYFCASSQTGTWALHFGNGTRLTVT.

The chain is built from TRBV15 and TRBJ1-1; D gene ambiguous. The CDR3 extends over 13 amino acids. CDR1 and CDR2 from the germline V gene are LNHNV and YYDKDF (reference sequence). V was cut by 10 bases and J by 0 bases, with 12 bases left in between. CDR3 amino acids: CASGRRMNTEAFF. DNA of the CDR3: TGTGCCAGCGGTCGCCGAATGAACACTGAAGCTTTCTTT. The variable domain in full, with the rest retrieved from reference TRBV15 and TRBJ1-1, is DAMVIQNPRYQVTQFGKPVTLSCSQTLNHNVMYWYQQKSSQAPKLLFHYYDKDFNNEADTPDNFQSRRPNTSFCFLDIRSPGLGDTAMYLCASGRRMNTEAFFGQGTRLTVV.

This clonotype was picked up many times. The gene calls are TRBV4-1 and TRBJ2-5, with 11 bases identical to TRBD2. V lost 4 bases, J lost 2 bases, and 3 bases stayed unmatched. The germline V gene encodes CDR1 MGHRA and CDR2 YSYEKL. The CDR3 length is 15 residues. For the CDR3, the DNA is TGCGCCAGCAGCCGGGGACTAGCGGCACAAGAGACCCAGTACTTC. Translated: CASSRGLAAQETQYF.

This clonotype was counted between two and nine times. The rearrangement joins TRBV6-1 to TRBJ1-2; perhaps TRBD1 as D (6 bases). The CDR3 has 15 residues. Trimming shortened V by 3 bases and J by 1 base, and 12 bases separated the two germline ends. The germline V gene has CDR1 MNHNS and CDR2 SASEGT. The CDR3, as DNA: TGTGCCAGCAGTGAGCCCGACAGGTTTAACTATGGCTACACCTTC. Amino acid sequence: CASSEPDRFNYGYTF.

This clonotype was observed a handful of times. The chain employs TRBV6-1 and TRBJ1-4; 7 bases align to TRBD1. Germline V gene lookup returns CDR1 MNHNS and CDR2 SASEGT. This CDR3 is 15 amino acids long. V was pared by 4 bases and J by 8 bases, with 10 bases of the junction left unmatched. CDR3 in DNA: TGTGCCAGCAGTGGGGTCTACAGGGGAGGGGAAAAACTGTTTTTT. Its protein product is CASSGVYRGGEKLFF.

In DNA, the CDR3 is TGTGCCAGCACCCAATCTAGCGGGGGGAGCTACGAGCAGTACTTC. It specifies CASTQSSGGSYEQYF. J is TRBJ2-7 and V is TRBV12-3 or TRBV12-4; 11 nucleotides agree with TRBD2. This CDR3 has 15 residues. The J segment lost 3 bases and the V segment lost 7 bases, leaving 8 bases of the junction unmatched.

To note about this clonotype: Since no conserved phenylalanine or tryptophan closes the CDR3, a read error is the likely cause. The DNA is left out, because the CDR3 cannot be placed on it with certainty; the CDR3 is given as TCRdb lists it. This chain joins TRBV7-9 and TRBJ2-7. Germline CDR1 SEHNR, CDR2 FQNEAQ (reference sequence). Ends included, the CDR3 has 9 residues. The CDR3 region is CASSLEVGR.

As regards this clonotype: It may be a read error: a sequence one base away is much more abundant. The V and J genes are TRBV20-1 and TRBJ2-5, with D tentatively TRBD1 (6 bases). Germline loops: CDR1 DFQATT, CDR2 SNEGSKA (reference sequence). There are 13 residues in the CDR3. This chain's CDR3 is CSAMDSNQGTQYF. The CDR3 DNA follows: TGCAGTGCCATGGACAGCAACCAAGGGACCCAGTACTTC.

This rearrangement joins TRBV7-2 to TRBJ1-5, with TRBD1 matching over 7 bases. The V gene's germline CDR1 is SGHTA and CDR2 FQGNSA. The CDR3 sequence is 14 residues long. V trimming: 11 bases; J trimming: 3 bases; junction bases outside the gene matches: 10. In nucleotides, the CDR3 is TGTGCCGTCAGCGGGGACAGCCTCAATCAGCCCCAGCATTTT. Its translation: CAVSGDSLNQPQHF.

Points on this clonotype: This may be a read error: a much more frequent sequence differs by one nucleotide. The V gene is TRBV7-2, the J gene TRBJ1-5, with TRBD1 identical over 9 bases. Germline CDR1 is SGHTA and CDR2 is FQGNSA. This CDR3 has 14 residues. CDR3 in DNA: TGTGCCAGCAGCCACAGGGGGCGGAGTCAGCCCCGGCATTTT. Protein sequence: CASSHRGRSQPRHF. Together with reference TRBV7-2 and TRBJ1-5, the CDR3 gives the full variable domain: GAGVSQSPSNKVTEKGKDVELRCDPISGHTALYWYRQSLGQGLEFLIYFQGNSAPDKSGLPSDRFSAERTGGSVSTLTIQRTQQEDSAVYLCASSHRGRSQPRHFGDGTRLSIL.

There are a few counts of this clonotype. The chain is built from TRBV7-9 and TRBJ1-1, with D possibly TRBD1 on 5 matching bases. Trimming stripped 4 bases from V and 6 bases from J, with 15 bases between. CDR3 length: 14 amino acids. Germline CDR1 SEHNR, CDR2 FQNEAQ (reference sequence). The chain's CDR3 is CASSSPGNFAEAFF. The CDR3 DNA reads as TGTGCCAGCAGCTCCCCAGGGAATTTCGCTGAAGCTTTCTTT.